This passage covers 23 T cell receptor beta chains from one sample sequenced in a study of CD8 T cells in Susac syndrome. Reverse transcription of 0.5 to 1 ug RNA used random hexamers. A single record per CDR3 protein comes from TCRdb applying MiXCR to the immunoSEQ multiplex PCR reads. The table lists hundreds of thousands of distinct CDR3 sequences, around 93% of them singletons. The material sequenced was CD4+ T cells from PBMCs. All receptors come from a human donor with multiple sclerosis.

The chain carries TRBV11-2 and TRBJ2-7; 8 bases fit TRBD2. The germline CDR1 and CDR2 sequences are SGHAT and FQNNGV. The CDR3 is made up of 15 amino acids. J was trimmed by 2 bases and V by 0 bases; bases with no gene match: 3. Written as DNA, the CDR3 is TGTGCCAGCAGCTTAGACAGCGGGGGACCCTACGAGCAGTACTTC. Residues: CASSLDSGGPYEQYF.

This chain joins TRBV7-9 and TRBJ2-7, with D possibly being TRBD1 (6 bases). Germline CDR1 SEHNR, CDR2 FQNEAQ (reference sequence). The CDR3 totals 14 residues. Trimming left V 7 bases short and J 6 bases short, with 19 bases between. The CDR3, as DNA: TGTGCCAGCACCAAAGGAGGCAGGGGATCCGAGCAGTACTTC. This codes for CASTKGGRGSEQYF.

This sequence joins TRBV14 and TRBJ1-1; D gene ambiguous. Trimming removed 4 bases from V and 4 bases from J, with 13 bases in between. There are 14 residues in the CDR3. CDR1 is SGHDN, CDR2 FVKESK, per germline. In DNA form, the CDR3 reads TGTGCCAGCAGCCGAATGTTAATGGGCACTGAAGCTTTCTTT. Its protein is CASSRMLMGTEAFF.

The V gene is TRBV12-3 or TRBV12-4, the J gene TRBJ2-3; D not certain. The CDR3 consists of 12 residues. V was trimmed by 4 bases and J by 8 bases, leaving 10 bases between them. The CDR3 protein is CASSSVRGTQYF. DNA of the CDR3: TGTGCCAGCAGTTCCGTGCGTGGTACGCAGTATTTT.

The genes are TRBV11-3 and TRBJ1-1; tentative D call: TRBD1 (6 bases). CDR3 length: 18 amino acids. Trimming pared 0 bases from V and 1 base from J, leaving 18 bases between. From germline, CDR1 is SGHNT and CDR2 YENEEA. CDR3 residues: CASSLESGSRGRNTEAFF. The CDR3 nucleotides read TGTGCCAGCAGCTTAGAGTCCGGATCCAGGGGAAGGAACACTGAAGCTTTCTTT.

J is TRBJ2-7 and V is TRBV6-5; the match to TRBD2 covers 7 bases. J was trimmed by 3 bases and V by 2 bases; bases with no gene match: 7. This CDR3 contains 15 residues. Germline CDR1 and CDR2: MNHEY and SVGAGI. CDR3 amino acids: CASSYGQGGIYEQYV. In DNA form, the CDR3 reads TGTGCCAGCAGTTACGGGCAGGGAGGGATCTACGAGCAGTACGTC.

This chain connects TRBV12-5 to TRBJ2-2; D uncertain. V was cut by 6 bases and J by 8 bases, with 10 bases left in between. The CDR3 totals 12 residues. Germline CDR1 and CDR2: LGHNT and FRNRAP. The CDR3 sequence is CASGILRGELFF. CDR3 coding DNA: TGTGCTAGTGGGATACTAAGGGGGGAGCTGTTTTTT.

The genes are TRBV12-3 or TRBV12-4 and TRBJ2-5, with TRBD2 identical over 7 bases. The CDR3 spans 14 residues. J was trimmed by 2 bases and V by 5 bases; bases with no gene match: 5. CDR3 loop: CASSGPSGQETQYF. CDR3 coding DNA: TGTGCCAGCAGTGGGCCTAGCGGACAAGAGACCCAGTACTTC.

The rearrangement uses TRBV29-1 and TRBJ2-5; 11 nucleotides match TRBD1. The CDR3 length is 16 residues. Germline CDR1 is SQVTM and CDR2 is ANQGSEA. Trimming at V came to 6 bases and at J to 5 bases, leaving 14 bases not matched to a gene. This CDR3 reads CSVGQDRGPSWETQYF. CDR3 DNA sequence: TGCAGCGTCGGTCAGGACAGGGGGCCTTCTTGGGAGACCCAGTACTTC.

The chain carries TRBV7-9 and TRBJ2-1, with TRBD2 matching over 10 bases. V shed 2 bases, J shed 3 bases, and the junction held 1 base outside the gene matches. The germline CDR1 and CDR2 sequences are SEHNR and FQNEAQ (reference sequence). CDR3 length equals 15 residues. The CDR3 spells CASSLTSGDYNEQFF. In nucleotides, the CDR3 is TGTGCCAGCAGCTTAACTAGCGGGGACTACAATGAGCAGTTCTTC.

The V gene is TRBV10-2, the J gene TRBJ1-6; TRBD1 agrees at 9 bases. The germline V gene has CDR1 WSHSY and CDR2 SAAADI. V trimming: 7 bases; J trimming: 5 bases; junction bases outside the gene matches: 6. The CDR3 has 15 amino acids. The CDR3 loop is CASKLGQGDNSPLHF. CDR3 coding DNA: TGCGCCAGCAAACTGGGACAGGGAGATAATTCACCCCTCCACTTT.

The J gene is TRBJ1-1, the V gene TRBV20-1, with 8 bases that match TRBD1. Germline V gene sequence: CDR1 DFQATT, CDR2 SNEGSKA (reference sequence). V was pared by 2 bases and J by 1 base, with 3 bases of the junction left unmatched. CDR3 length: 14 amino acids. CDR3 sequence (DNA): TGCAGTGCTAGACGGACAGGGAGGAACACTGAAGCTTTCTTT. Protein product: CSARRTGRNTEAFF.

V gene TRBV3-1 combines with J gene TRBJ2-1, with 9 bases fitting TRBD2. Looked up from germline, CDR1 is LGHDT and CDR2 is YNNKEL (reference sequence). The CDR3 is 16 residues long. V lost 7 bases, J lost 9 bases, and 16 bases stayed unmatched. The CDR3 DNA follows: TGTGCCAGCACCAGCTGTACCGGGACTAGCCACTGTGAGCAGTTCTTC. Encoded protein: CASTSCTGTSHCEQFF.

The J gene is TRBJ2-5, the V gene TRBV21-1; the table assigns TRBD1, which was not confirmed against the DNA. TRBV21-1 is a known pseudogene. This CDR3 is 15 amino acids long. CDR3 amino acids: CASSRGQGTSETQYF. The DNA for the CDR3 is TGTGCCAGCAGCAGGGGGCAGGGGACGTCAGAGACCCAGTACTTC.

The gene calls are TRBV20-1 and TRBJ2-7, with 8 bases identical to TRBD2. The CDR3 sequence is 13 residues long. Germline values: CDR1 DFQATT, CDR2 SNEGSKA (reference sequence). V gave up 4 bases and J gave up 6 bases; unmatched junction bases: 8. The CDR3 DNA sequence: TGCAGTGCTAACGGGAGGGCCTCCCGCGAGCAGTACGTC. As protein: CSANGRASREQYV.

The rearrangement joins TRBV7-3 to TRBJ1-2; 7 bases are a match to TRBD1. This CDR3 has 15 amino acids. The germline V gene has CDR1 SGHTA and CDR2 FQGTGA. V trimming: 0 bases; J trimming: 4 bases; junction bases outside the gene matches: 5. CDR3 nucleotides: TGTGCCAGCAGCTTAACGTCGGGGGACAGCTATGGCTACACCTTC. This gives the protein CASSLTSGDSYGYTF.

The CDR3 bases are TGCGCCAGCAGCTTGGATGGGGACTCCCTTTTGGGTGAGCAGTTCTTC. Its translation is CASSLDGDSLLGEQFF. This rearrangement joins TRBV5-1 to TRBJ2-1, with D perhaps TRBD2 (6 bases). Germline-derived CDR1 and CDR2 are SGHRS and YFSETQ. Trimming removed 0 bases at V and 9 bases at J, with 19 bases between. CDR3 length: 16 residues.

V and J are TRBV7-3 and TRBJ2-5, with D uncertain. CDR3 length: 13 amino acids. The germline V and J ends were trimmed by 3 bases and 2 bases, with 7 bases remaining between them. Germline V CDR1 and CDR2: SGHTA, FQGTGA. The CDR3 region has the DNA TGTGCCAGCAGCTTCGAGTTACAAGAGACCCAGTACTTC. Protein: CASSFELQETQYF. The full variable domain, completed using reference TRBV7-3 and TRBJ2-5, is GAGVSQTPSNKVTEKGKYVELRCDPISGHTALYWYRQSLGQGPEFLIYFQGTGAADDSGLPNDRFFAVRPEGSVSTLKIQRTERGDSAVYLCASSFELQETQYFGPGTRLLVL.

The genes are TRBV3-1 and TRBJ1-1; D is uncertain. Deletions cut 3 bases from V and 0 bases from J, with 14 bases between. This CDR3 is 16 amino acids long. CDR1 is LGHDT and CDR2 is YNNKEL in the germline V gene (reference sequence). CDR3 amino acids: CASSHLGRVMNTEAFF. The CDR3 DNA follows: TGTGCCAGCAGCCACCTTGGAAGGGTTATGAACACTGAAGCTTTCTTT.

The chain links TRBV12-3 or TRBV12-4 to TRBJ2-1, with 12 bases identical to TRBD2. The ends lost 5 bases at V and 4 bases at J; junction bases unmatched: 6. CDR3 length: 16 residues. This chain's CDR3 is CASSESGLAGYNEQFF. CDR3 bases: TGTGCCAGCAGTGAATCTGGACTAGCGGGATACAATGAGCAGTTCTTC.

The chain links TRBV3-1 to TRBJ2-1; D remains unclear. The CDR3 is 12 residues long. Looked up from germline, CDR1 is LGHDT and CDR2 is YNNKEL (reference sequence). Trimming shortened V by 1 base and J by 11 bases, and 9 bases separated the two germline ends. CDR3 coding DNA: TGTGCCAGCAGCCAAGGAGTAGACAAGCAGTTCTTC. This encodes CASSQGVDKQFF.

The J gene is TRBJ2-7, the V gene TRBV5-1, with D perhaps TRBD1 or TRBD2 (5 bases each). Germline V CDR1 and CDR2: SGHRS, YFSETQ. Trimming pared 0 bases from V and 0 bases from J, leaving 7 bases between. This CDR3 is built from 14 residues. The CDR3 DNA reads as TGCGCCAGCAGCTTGGGGGGGAACTCCTACGAGCAGTACTTC. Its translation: CASSLGGNSYEQYF.

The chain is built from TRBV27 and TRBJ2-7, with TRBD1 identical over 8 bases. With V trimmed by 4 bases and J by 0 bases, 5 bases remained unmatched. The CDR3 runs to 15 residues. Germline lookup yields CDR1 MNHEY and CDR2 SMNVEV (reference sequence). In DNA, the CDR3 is TGTGCCAGCAGTTCTACAGGGGGACGCTCCTACGAGCAGTACTTC. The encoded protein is CASSSTGGRSYEQYF.